This T cell receptor beta chain was recorded in a study of control samples from healthy donors and cancer patients. In germline, CDR1 is LNHDA, CDR2 SQIVND (reference sequence). This CDR3 is 14 amino acids long. The V end lost 0 bases, the J end lost 2 bases, and 8 bases lay between the germline ends. Produced via immunoSEQ multiplex PCR; TCRdb's table is partial and in-frame only. This table holds some 150,000 clones, over 95% found once. The sequenced sample was blood. J is TRBJ2-7 and V is TRBV19; no definite D call. The receptor's source is a woman between 25 and 40 years old in good health. In nucleotides, the CDR3 is TGTGCCAGTAGTATAGAAACTACCGCCTACGAGCAGTACTTC. Protein product: CASSIETTAYEQYF.